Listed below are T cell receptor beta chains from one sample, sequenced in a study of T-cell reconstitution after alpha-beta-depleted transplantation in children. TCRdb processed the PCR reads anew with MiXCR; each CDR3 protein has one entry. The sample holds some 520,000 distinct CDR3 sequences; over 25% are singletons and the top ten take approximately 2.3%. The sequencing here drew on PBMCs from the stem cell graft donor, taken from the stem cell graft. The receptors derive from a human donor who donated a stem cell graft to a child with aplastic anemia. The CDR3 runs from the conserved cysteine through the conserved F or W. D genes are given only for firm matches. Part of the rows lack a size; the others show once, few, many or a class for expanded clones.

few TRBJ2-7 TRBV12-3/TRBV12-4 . CASSFRERGYEQYF TGTGCCAGCAGTTTCCGGGAAAGGGGCTACGAGCAGTACTTC
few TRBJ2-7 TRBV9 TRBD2 CASSEFGLARDEQYF TGTGCCAGCAGCGAATTCGGACTAGCGAGGGACGAGCAGTACTTC
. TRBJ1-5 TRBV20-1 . CSAREPGSNQPQHF TGCAGTGCTAGAGAGCCTGGCAGTAATCAGCCCCAGCATTTT
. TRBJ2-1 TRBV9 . CASSDGTYNEQFF TGTGCCAGCAGCGACGGGACATACAATGAGCAGTTCTTC
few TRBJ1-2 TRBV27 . CASSSRQYGYTF TGTGCCAGCAGTTCTCGACAGTACGGCTACACCTTC
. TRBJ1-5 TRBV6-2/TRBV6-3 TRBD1 CASSYSYLAGGSQPQHF TGTGCCAGCAGTTACTCGTACTTGGCAGGGGGCAGTCAGCCCCAGCATTTT
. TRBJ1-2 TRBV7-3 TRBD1 CASSYTGESGGYTF TGTGCCAGCAGCTATACAGGGGAGAGTGGAGGCTACACCTTC
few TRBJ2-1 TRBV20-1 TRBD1 CSAGQGFNEQFF TGCAGTGCTGGACAGGGGTTCAATGAGCAGTTCTTC
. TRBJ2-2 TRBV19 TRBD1 CASNRQGAMAGELFF TGTGCCAGTAACCGACAGGGGGCTATGGCCGGGGAGCTGTTTTTT
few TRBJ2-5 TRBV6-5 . CASSYSFSGIQETQYF TGTGCCAGCAGTTACTCGTTTAGCGGAATCCAAGAGACCCAGTACTTC
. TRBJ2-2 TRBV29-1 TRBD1 CSVAERGRGLNTGELFF TGCAGCGTTGCTGAACGGGGCAGGGGGCTGAACACCGGGGAGCTGTTTTTT
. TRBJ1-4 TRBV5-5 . CASSIPDGGEKLFF TGTGCCAGCAGCATACCCGACGGGGGAGAAAAACTGTTTTTT
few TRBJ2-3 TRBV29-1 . CSAQWAVNTDTQYF TGCAGCGCCCAATGGGCGGTAAACACAGATACGCAGTATTTT
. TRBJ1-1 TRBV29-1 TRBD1 CSVEGMDRVNTEAFF TGCAGCGTTGAAGGGATGGACAGGGTGAACACTGAAGCTTTCTTT
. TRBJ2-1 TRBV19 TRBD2 CASSIDGPGLAGVAEQFF TGTGCCAGTAGTATCGATGGCCCGGGACTAGCGGGAGTGGCTGAGCAGTTCTTC
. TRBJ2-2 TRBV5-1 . CASSLALGGNTGELFF TGCGCCAGCAGCTTGGCCCTCGGCGGGAACACCGGGGAGCTGTTTTTT
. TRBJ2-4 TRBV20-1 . CSAGGLALAKNIQYF TGCAGTGCTGGGGGGCTAGCCCTAGCCAAAAACATTCAGTACTTC
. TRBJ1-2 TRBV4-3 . CASSHGERREESNYGYTF TGCGCCAGCAGCCACGGAGAAAGGCGGGAAGAATCTAACTATGGCTACACCTTC
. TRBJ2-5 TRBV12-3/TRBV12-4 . CASRSGTTPETQYF TGTGCCAGCAGAAGCGGGACAACCCCCGAGACCCAGTACTTC
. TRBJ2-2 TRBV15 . CATSRVRGPGELFF TGTGCCACCAGCAGAGTACGGGGGCCCGGGGAGCTGTTTTTT
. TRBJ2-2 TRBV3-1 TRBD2 CASSQERLAGQGELFF TGTGCCAGCAGCCAAGAGAGACTAGCGGGGCAGGGGGAGCTGTTTTTT
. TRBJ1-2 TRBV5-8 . CASSLAGDEGYTF TGTGCCAGCAGCTTGGCAGGGGACGAGGGCTACACCTTC
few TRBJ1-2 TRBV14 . CASSQYQGGYTF TGTGCCAGCAGCCAATACCAGGGAGGCTACACCTTC
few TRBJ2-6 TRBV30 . CAWSIRSGANVLTF TGTGCCTGGAGTATCCGCTCTGGGGCCAACGTCCTGACTTTC
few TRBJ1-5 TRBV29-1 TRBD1 CSARQGSDQPQHF TGCAGCGCGCGACAGGGTTCAGATCAGCCCCAGCATTTT
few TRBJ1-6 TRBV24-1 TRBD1 CATRETGNSPLHF TGTGCCACCAGAGAGACAGGGAATTCACCCCTCCACTTT
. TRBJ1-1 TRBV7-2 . CASSLVAAYGTEAFF TGTGCCAGCAGCTTAGTGGCTGCCTATGGCACTGAAGCTTTCTTT
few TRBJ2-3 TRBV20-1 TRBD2 CSARDLRTSGGTDTQYF TGCAGTGCTAGAGATCTTCGGACTAGTGGGGGCACAGATACGCAGTATTTT
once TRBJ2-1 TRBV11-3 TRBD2 CASSLGLVAGYNEQFF TGTGCCAGCAGCTTAGGACTAGTAGCGGGATACAATGAGCAGTTCTTC
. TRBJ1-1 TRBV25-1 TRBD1 CASSGTGVEAFF TGTGCCAGCAGTGGGACAGGGGTTGAAGCTTTCTTT
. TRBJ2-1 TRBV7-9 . CASSPSSSGTPNEQFF TGTGCCAGCAGCCCTAGCTCATCCGGGACTCCAAATGAGCAGTTCTTC
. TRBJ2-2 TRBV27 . CASSLYDISGELFF TGTGCCAGCAGTTTATACGACATATCCGGGGAGCTGTTTTTT
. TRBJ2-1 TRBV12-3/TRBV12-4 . CASSLSAGRGNEQFF TGTGCCAGCAGTTTATCGGCGGGCCGGGGGAATGAGCAGTTCTTC
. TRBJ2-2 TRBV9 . CASSAAVGGELFF TGTGCCAGCAGCGCCGCAGTGGGCGGGGAGCTGTTTTTT
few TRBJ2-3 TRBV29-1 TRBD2 CSVLGTSGDLTDTQYF TGCAGCGTCCTAGGGACTAGCGGCGACCTCACAGATACGCAGTATTTT
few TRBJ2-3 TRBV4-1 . CARSQDLANKRYTQYF TGCGCCAGAAGCCAAGATTTGGCCAACAAGCGGTATACGCAGTATTTT
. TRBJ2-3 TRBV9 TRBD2 CASSARAGPDTQYF TGTGCCAGCAGCGCAAGAGCGGGACCAGATACGCAGTATTTT
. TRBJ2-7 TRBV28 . CASCGTSYEQYF TGTGCCAGCTGCGGGACCTCCTACGAGCAGTACTTC
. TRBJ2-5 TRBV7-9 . CASSPSVGTETQYF TGTGCCAGCAGCCCTAGCGTCGGGACGGAGACCCAGTACTTC
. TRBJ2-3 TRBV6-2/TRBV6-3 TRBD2 CASRPGTSGYTDTQYF TGTGCCAGCAGGCCCGGTACTAGCGGGTATACAGATACGCAGTATTTT
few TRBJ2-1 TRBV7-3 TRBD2 CASSLGAGVLGEQFF TGTGCCAGCAGCTTGGGAGCGGGAGTGTTGGGGGAGCAGTTCTTC
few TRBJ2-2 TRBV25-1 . CASKPGQVTGELFF TGTGCCAGCAAACCGGGACAAGTCACCGGGGAGCTGTTTTTT
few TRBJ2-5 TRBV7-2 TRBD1 CASSLVHRGQTQYF TGTGCCAGCAGCTTAGTGCACAGGGGACAGACCCAGTACTTC
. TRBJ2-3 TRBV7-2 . CASSSQWRDSDTQYF TGTGCCAGCAGCTCCCAGTGGAGGGATTCAGATACGCAGTATTTT
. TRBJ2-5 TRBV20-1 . CSARVGGQPRGGTQYF TGCAGTGCTAGAGTCGGCGGACAACCTCGCGGCGGGACCCAGTACTTC
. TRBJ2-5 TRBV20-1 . CSARASSIQETQYF TGCAGTGCTCGAGCCTCTAGTATACAAGAGACCCAGTACTTC
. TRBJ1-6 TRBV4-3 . CASSQDQAPASPLHF TGCGCCAGCAGCCAAGACCAGGCCCCCGCTTCACCCCTCCACTTT
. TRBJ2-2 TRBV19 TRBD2 CASSFRGTSGSQSGELFF TGTGCCAGTAGTTTTCGGGGGACTAGCGGGAGTCAGAGCGGGGAGCTGTTTTTT
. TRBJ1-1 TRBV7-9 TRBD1 CASSSTGTGLDTEAFF TGTGCCAGCAGCTCCACCGGGACAGGGTTGGACACTGAAGCTTTCTTT
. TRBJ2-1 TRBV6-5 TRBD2 CASSYRLAGEIFYNEQFF TGTGCCAGCAGTTACCGACTAGCGGGGGAAATTTTCTACAATGAGCAGTTCTTC
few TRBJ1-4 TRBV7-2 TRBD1 CASSPGTGGEKLFF TGTGCCAGCAGCCCCGGGACAGGGGGTGAAAAACTGTTTTTT
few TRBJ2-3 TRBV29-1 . CSVEVSRSTDTQYF TGCAGCGTTGAGGTCAGCCGTAGCACAGATACGCAGTATTTT
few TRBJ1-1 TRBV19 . CASSTTEWNTEAFF TGTGCCAGTAGTACAACAGAGTGGAACACTGAAGCTTTCTTT
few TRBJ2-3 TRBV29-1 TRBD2 CSVVPGLVRVTDTQYF TGCAGCGTTGTCCCGGGACTAGTACGAGTAACAGATACGCAGTATTTT